Below, 27 T cell receptor beta chains from the same sample are listed, as sequenced in a study. TRBV12-4/TRBJ1-2 clonotypes were amplified with adaptor-ligated barcode primers. TCRdb recomputed calls from the multiplex PCR reads with MiXCR, one row per CDR3 protein. In the table there are 950 to 1,500 distinct CDR3 sequences, 25% of which are singletons. Tregs were sorted as CD4+CD25+CD127-/low cells. The sample comprised tumor-infiltrating Tregs sorted from the breast tumor. The receptors shown here come from a female donor with breast cancer.

The J gene is TRBJ1-2, the V gene TRBV12-3 or TRBV12-4; maybe TRBD1 (5 bases). The CDR3 contains 12 residues. V dropped 8 bases and J dropped 4 bases, with 11 bases sitting between them. For the CDR3, the DNA is TGTGCCAGCTGGCAGGGAGGCTATGGCTACACCTTC. Amino acids: CASWQGGYGYTF.

CDR3: CASSRTRGRDGYTF. DNA of the CDR3: TGTGCCAGCAGCAGGACACGAGGGAGAGATGGCTACACCTTC. The V call is TRBV12-3 or TRBV12-4, the J call TRBJ1-2, with D perhaps TRBD1 (5 bases). This CDR3 region has 14 residues. V was pared by 6 bases and J by 6 bases, with 17 bases between.

J is TRBJ1-2 and V is TRBV12-3 or TRBV12-4, with D hard to call. The CDR3 extends over 13 amino acids. Trimming left V 5 bases short and J 4 bases short, with 11 bases between. CDR3 nucleotide sequence: TGTGCCAGCAGTCCACATGACACCTATGGCTACACCTTC. It is translated as CASSPHDTYGYTF.

The chain couples TRBV12-3 or TRBV12-4 to TRBJ1-2; D may be TRBD1 (6 bases). The CDR3 spans 13 residues. Trimming pared 6 bases from V and 2 bases from J, leaving 10 bases between. CDR3 coding DNA: TGTGCCAGCAGGCCACAGGGAAACTATGGCTACACCTTC. It codes for CASRPQGNYGYTF.

This clonotype is large by share. The chain has TRBV12-3 or TRBV12-4 and TRBJ1-2; D not resolved. V lost 1 base, J lost 4 bases, and 7 bases lay in between. The CDR3 covers 13 residues. CDR3 region: CASSLEEGYGYTF. Written as DNA, the CDR3 is TGTGCCAGCAGTTTAGAGGAAGGCTATGGCTACACCTTC.

This clonotype is large (0.1 to 1%) by share. The J gene is TRBJ1-2, the V gene TRBV12-3 or TRBV12-4, with D uncertain. The length of the CDR3 is 13 residues. Trimming took 0 bases from V and 4 from J, leaving 6 bases between them. CDR3 amino acids: CASSLAVLYGYTF. The CDR3, as DNA: TGTGCCAGCAGTTTAGCGGTTCTCTATGGCTACACCTTC.

By sample share, this clonotype is medium-sized (0.01 to 0.1%). The chain joins TRBV12-3 or TRBV12-4 to TRBJ1-2; D gene uncertain. CDR3 size: 13 residues. Trimming left V 3 bases short and J 2 bases short, with 7 bases between. The CDR3 nucleotides are TGTGCCAGCAGTTTTGGCAGAAACTATGGCTACACCTTC. It codes for CASSFGRNYGYTF.

V gene TRBV12-3 or TRBV12-4 combines with J gene TRBJ1-2; 8 bases agree with TRBD1. The trim removed 5 bases at V and 4 bases at J, leaving 6 bases unmatched. The CDR3 is 14 residues long. Here the CDR3 DNA reads TGTGCCAGCAGTACCGGGACAGGCGGCTATGGCTACACCTTC. Protein product: CASSTGTGGYGYTF.

This clonotype is large (0.1 to 1%) within its sample. The J gene is TRBJ1-2, the V gene TRBV12-3 or TRBV12-4; D not certain. The ends were cut back, 6 bases at V and 9 bases at J, with 20 bases in the middle. This CDR3 is built from 14 residues. The CDR3 region is CASSLSLKGRSYTF. The DNA of the CDR3 is TGTGCCAGCAGCTTATCCCTTAAAGGCAGGAGCTACACCTTC.

This clonotype is judged large. V gene TRBV12-3 or TRBV12-4 combines with J gene TRBJ1-2; no clear D gene. The CDR3 totals 14 residues. Trimming took 2 bases from V and 7 from J, leaving 14 bases between them. CDR3 region: CASSLSGRWPGYTF. In DNA form, the CDR3 reads TGTGCCAGCAGTTTATCGGGCAGATGGCCTGGCTACACCTTC.

Within the sample, this clonotype is large. V is TRBV12-3 or TRBV12-4 and J is TRBJ1-2, with D hard to call. V lost 6 bases and J lost 4, with 6 bases in between. This CDR3 is 11 amino acids long. The CDR3 here is CASSLLYGYTF. The CDR3 DNA is TGTGCCAGCAGCCTCCTCTATGGCTACACCTTC.

The J gene is TRBJ1-2, the V gene TRBV12-3 or TRBV12-4; D is unclear. The CDR3 consists of 15 residues. The V and J ends lost 3 bases and 3 bases respectively, with 14 bases between them. The CDR3 sequence: CASSFAFRSYYGYTF. The CDR3 bases are TGTGCCAGCAGTTTCGCTTTCAGGAGCTACTATGGCTACACCTTC.

This clonotype was observed once. J is TRBJ1-2 and V is TRBV12-3 or TRBV12-4, with 8 bases lining up with TRBD1. V was clipped by 3 bases and J by 2 bases; unmatched bases: 2. The CDR3 is made up of 14 amino acids. CDR3 nucleotides: TGTGCCAGCAGTTTCGGACAGGGAAACTATGGCTACACCTTC. It codes for CASSFGQGNYGYTF.

This clonotype is large by share. V is TRBV12-3 or TRBV12-4 and J is TRBJ1-2; 8 bases fit TRBD1. This CDR3 contains 14 residues. Unmatched junction bases numbered 2, after V lost 5 bases and J lost 0 bases. In nucleotides, the CDR3 is TGTGCCAGCAGTGTGACAGGGGCTAACTATGGCTACACCTTC. It translates to CASSVTGANYGYTF.

In its sample, this clonotype ranks as large. The gene calls are TRBV12-3 or TRBV12-4 and TRBJ1-2; possible D gene TRBD1, 6 bases. This CDR3 has 12 amino acids. Trimming took off 5 bases at V and 6 bases at J, with 10 bases between the two ends. CDR3 DNA sequence: TGTGCCAGCAGTCCGACAGGCCATGGCTACACCTTC. It yields the protein CASSPTGHGYTF.

This clonotype is classed as large. The V and J genes are TRBV12-3 or TRBV12-4 and TRBJ1-2; TRBD1 matches at 9 bases. There are 14 residues in the CDR3. Trimming at V came to 6 bases and at J to 2 bases, leaving 4 bases not matched to a gene. The CDR3 loop reads CASRYGTGNYGYTF. The CDR3 DNA follows: TGTGCCAGCAGATACGGGACAGGGAACTATGGCTACACCTTC.

The gene calls are TRBV12-3 or TRBV12-4 and TRBJ1-2; D gene ambiguous. The germline V and J ends were trimmed by 11 bases and 7 bases, with 17 bases remaining between them. CDR3 length equals 12 residues. The CDR3 loop reads CAVHSGRGGYTF. The CDR3, as DNA: TGTGCCGTACACAGCGGACGAGGTGGCTACACCTTC.

By share of the sample, this clonotype is medium-sized. This chain connects TRBV12-3 or TRBV12-4 to TRBJ1-2; the D is unclear. The V end was cut by 6 bases, the J end by 0 bases, with 14 bases between. The CDR3 covers 15 residues. CDR3 in DNA: TGTGCCAGCAGACCGGTGGGTGGAGCTAACTATGGCTACACCTTC. Translating gives CASRPVGGANYGYTF.

By proportion, this clonotype is large. This CDR3 reads CASSSTEGRYGYTF. CDR3 DNA sequence: TGTGCCAGCAGTTCAACGGAGGGTAGATATGGCTACACCTTC. The chain is built from TRBV12-3 or TRBV12-4 and TRBJ1-2, with D unclear. V lost 4 bases and J lost 5, with 14 bases in between. This CDR3 region has 14 residues.

This rearrangement joins TRBV12-3 or TRBV12-4 to TRBJ1-2; no clear D. The CDR3 is made up of 13 amino acids. Between the trimmed V and J ends, which lost 1 base and 2 bases, there was a span of 5 bases. CDR3 sequence: CASSLDRNYGYTF. The CDR3 DNA reads as TGTGCCAGCAGTTTAGACAGAAACTATGGCTACACCTTC.

The chain employs TRBV12-3 or TRBV12-4 and TRBJ1-2; D remains unclear. CDR3 length: 13 residues. V dropped 3 bases and J dropped 4 bases, with 9 bases sitting between them. The CDR3 DNA reads as TGTGCCAGCAGTTTTCCCTACGCCTATGGCTACACCTTC. Protein sequence: CASSFPYAYGYTF.

In its sample, this clonotype is medium-sized. The chain links TRBV12-3 or TRBV12-4 to TRBJ1-2; no reliable D call. This CDR3 has 13 residues. V lost 8 bases to trimming and J lost 3 bases, with 13 bases between them. The CDR3 bases are TGTGCCAGCGCTGTCGGCACCGACTATGGCTACACCTTC. Amino acids: CASAVGTDYGYTF.

By sample fraction, this clonotype is large (0.1 to 1%). The chain couples TRBV12-3 or TRBV12-4 to TRBJ1-2; D remains ambiguous. The CDR3 extends over 13 amino acids. Deletions cut 3 bases from V and 2 bases from J, with 7 bases between. The CDR3, as DNA: TGTGCCAGCAGTTTCACCGGGAACTATGGCTACACCTTC. Its translation is CASSFTGNYGYTF.

This clonotype ranks as medium-sized. The chain uses TRBV12-3 or TRBV12-4 and TRBJ1-2; D is undetermined. CDR3 length: 13 residues. Trimming removed 6 bases from V and 4 bases from J, with 12 bases in between. The CDR3 DNA reads TGTGCCAGCAGCCCGACCGACCTCTATGGCTACACCTTC. Its translation is CASSPTDLYGYTF.

This clonotype is termed large. The chain combines TRBV12-3 or TRBV12-4 with TRBJ1-2, with 8 bases that match TRBD1. V lost 6 bases, J lost 8 bases, and 8 bases stayed unmatched. This CDR3 region has 13 residues. The CDR3 DNA follows: TGTGCCAGCAGCCATGACAGGGGAAGGGGCTACACCTTC. This translates into CASSHDRGRGYTF.

This clonotype is medium-sized. This chain connects TRBV12-3 or TRBV12-4 to TRBJ1-2; the D is unclear. With 3 bases removed from V and 0 bases from J, the gap between germline ends came to 11 bases. There are 15 residues in the CDR3. The DNA of the CDR3 is TGTGCCAGCAGTTTCCTTTCGATTTCTAACTATGGCTACACCTTC. Its protein product is CASSFLSISNYGYTF.

V gene TRBV12-3 or TRBV12-4 combines with J gene TRBJ1-2, with D maybe TRBD1 (6 bases). The CDR3 runs 13 residues. The germline V and J ends were trimmed by 5 bases and 3 bases, with 10 bases remaining between them. The chain's CDR3 is CASSPDRYYGYTF. DNA for the CDR3: TGTGCCAGCAGTCCCGACAGGTACTATGGCTACACCTTC.